A selection of T cell receptor beta chains follows, all from one sample in a study of T cell repertoires in cytomegalovirus infection. From the reads, TCRdb called clonotypes with MiXCR, one entry per CDR3 protein. The sample has almost 500,000 distinct CDR3 sequences, over 9% seen once. Sequencing input: PBMCs. The receptor set was obtained from a human donor in good health (CMV status not recorded). Some clones in this sample may be carry-over from other donors' samples. Each CDR3 is given with its conserved first and last residue. The D gene is left open where the match is weak. Size is stated for part of the rows, as once, few or many counts, or as a class when the clone is expanded.

d_call,clone_size,v_call,j_call,cdr3_aa,cdr3_nt
-,many,TRBV29-1,TRBJ1-5,CSVSGGGNQPQHF,TGCAGCGTCAGTGGGGGGGGCAATCAGCCCCAGCATTTT
TRBD1,many,TRBV7-8,TRBJ1-2,CASSLRQGWYGYTF,TGTGCCAGCAGCTTACGACAGGGGTGGTATGGCTACACCTTC
-,many,TRBV2,TRBJ2-3,CASSEQRTDTQYF,TGTGCCAGCAGTGAACAGCGCACGGATACGCAGTATTTT
-,many,TRBV7-6,TRBJ2-2,CASSARVSSGELFF,TGTGCCAGCAGCGCCCGCGTTAGTTCTGGGGAGCTGTTTTTT
-,-,TRBV20-1,TRBJ1-1,CSARKKGLMNTEAFF,TGCAGTGCTAGAAAAAAGGGCCTCATGAACACTGAAGCTTTCTTT
TRBD1,-,TRBV4-1,TRBJ1-5,CASSQGQGGYNQPQHF,TGCGCCAGCAGCCAAGGACAGGGGGGTTACAATCAGCCCCAGCATTTT
TRBD2,many,TRBV7-8,TRBJ2-5,CAVGGLAGEETQYF,TGTGCTGTGGGAGGACTAGCGGGAGAAGAGACCCAGTACTTC
TRBD1,many,TRBV7-2,TRBJ1-1,CASATQGSVTEAFF,TGTGCCAGCGCCACACAGGGGTCGGTCACTGAAGCTTTCTTT
TRBD2,many,TRBV6-5,TRBJ2-3,CASSYSFSGGADTQYF,TGTGCCAGCAGTTACTCCTTTAGCGGGGGAGCAGATACGCAGTATTTT
-,many,TRBV5-5,TRBJ2-1,CASSQAGILNEQFF,TGTGCCAGCAGCCAGGCAGGGATTCTCAATGAGCAGTTCTTC
-,many,TRBV28,TRBJ1-3,CASSWTAFSGNTIYF,TGTGCCAGCAGTTGGACGGCATTCTCTGGAAACACCATATATTTT
-,many,TRBV7-2,TRBJ1-5,CASKNSNQPQHF,TGTGCCAGCAAAAATAGCAATCAGCCCCAGCATTTT